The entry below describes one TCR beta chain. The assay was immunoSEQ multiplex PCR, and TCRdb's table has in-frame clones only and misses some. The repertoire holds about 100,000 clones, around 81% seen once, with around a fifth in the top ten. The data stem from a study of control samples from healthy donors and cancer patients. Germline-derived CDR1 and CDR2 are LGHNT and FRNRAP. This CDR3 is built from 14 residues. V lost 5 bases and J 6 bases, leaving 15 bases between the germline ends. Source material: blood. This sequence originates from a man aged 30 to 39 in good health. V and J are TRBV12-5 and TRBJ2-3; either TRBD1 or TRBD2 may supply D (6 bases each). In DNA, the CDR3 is TGTGCTAGTGGTACCTCGGGGGCCCAGGATACGCAGTATTTT. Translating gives CASGTSGAQDTQYF.